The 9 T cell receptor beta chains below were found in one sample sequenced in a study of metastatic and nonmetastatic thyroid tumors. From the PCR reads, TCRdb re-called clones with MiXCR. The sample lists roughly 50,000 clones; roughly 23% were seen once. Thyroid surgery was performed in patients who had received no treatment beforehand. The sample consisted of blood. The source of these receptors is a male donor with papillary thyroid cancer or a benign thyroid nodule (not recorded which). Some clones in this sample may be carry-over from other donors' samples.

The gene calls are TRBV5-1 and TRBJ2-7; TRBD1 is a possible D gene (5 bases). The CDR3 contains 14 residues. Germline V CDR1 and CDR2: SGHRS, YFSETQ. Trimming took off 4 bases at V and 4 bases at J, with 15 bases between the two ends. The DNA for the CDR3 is TGCGCCAGCAGCCTCTCATCCAAGGGGTACGAGCAGTACTTC. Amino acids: CASSLSSKGYEQYF.

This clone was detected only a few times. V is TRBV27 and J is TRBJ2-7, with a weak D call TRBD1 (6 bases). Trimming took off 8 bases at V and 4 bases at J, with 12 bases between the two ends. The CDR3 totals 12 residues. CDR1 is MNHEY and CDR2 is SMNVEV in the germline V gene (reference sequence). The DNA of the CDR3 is TGTGCCAGCGGTCAGGGGTGGTACGAGCAGTACTTC. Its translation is CASGQGWYEQYF.

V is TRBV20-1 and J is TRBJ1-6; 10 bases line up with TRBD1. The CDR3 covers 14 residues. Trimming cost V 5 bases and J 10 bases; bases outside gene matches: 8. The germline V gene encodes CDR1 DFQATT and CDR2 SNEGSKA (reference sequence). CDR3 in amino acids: CSACRDRGGSPLHF. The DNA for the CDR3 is TGCAGTGCTTGCCGGGACAGGGGTGGATCACCCCTCCACTTT.

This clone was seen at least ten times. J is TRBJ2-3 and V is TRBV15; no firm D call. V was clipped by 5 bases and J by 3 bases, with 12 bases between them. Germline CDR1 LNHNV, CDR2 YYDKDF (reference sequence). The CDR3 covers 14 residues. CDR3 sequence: CATSPRTGTDTQYF. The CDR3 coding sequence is TGTGCCACCAGCCCGCGGACCGGGACAGATACGCAGTATTTT.

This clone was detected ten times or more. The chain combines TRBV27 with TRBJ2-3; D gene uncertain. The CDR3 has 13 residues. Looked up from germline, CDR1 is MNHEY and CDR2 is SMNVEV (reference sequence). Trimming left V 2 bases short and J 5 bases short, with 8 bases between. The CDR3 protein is CASSLRPGDTQYF. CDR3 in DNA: TGTGCCAGCAGTTTACGCCCCGGAGATACGCAGTATTTT.

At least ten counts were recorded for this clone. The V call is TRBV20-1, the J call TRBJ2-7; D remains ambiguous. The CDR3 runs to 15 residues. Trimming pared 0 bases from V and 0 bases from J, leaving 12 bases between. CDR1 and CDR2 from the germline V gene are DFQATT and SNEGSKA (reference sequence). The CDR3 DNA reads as TGCAGTGCTAGAGATTTTCGGACGGGCTCCTACGAGCAGTACTTC. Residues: CSARDFRTGSYEQYF.

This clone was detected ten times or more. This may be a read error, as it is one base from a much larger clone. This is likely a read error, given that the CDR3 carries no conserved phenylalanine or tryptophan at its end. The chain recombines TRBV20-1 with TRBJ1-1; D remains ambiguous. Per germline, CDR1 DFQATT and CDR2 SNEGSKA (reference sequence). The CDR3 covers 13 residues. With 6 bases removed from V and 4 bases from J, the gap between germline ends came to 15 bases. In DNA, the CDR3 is TGCAGTGCCGGCAGGCGGGTGACCACTGAAGCTTTCCTT. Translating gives CSAGRRVTTEAFL.

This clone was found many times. The CDR3 DNA is TGTGCCAGCAGCTTGAGAACAGATACGCAGTATTTT. Translated, it gives CASSLRTDTQYF. The genes are TRBV5-5 and TRBJ2-3; D uncertain. Trimming left V 1 base short and J 3 bases short, with 3 bases between. This CDR3 has 12 amino acids. CDR1 is SGHKS and CDR2 is YYEKEE in the germline V gene (reference sequence).

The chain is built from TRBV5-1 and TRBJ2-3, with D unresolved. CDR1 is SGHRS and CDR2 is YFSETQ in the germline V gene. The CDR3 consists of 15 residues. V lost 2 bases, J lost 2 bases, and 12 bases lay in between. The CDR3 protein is CASSFRADPTDTQYF. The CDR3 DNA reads TGCGCCAGCAGCTTCCGGGCCGATCCCACAGATACGCAGTATTTT.